This T cell receptor beta chain was recorded in a study of response to subunit inactivated influenza vaccine. Findings and limits, study-wide: It was the authors' suggestion that each seasonal influenza vaccination recruits few new T cells.

Note on this clonotype: The antigen remains unidentified.

TCRdb reanalysed the RT-PCR reads using MiXCR and keeps one entry per CDR3 protein. The data contain almost 600,000 distinct CDR3 sequences, about 14% of them singletons. This CDR3 spans 13 amino acids. Per germline, CDR1 SGHTA and CDR2 FQGNSA. V dropped 2 bases and J dropped 7 bases, with 10 bases sitting between them. The source material was PBMCs from blood, sampled roughly 13 days after vaccination. The sequence was collected from a middle-aged man who received an inactivated influenza vaccine. The chain carries TRBV7-2 and TRBJ2-3, with D unclear. The CDR3 protein is CASSLNWRNTQYF. The CDR3 DNA sequence: TGTGCCAGCAGCTTAAATTGGAGAAATACGCAGTATTTT.